These 3 T cell receptor beta chains were sequenced from one sample in a study of T cell responses to AZD1222 COVID-19 vaccine. Sequencing was performed with immunoSEQ multiplex PCR; in TCRdb, only in-frame clones are kept and a portion is missing. The sample includes about 130,000 clones, 90% seen only once; the top ten take 6.9%. The source was peripheral blood, collected on day 0 of AZD1222 vaccination. These receptor sequences come from an adult in good health.

V and J are TRBV2 and TRBJ1-5; D is undetermined. Germline loops: CDR1 SNHLY, CDR2 FYNNEI. V shed 5 bases and J shed 4 bases, with 9 bases lying between them. This CDR3 is 13 amino acids long. For the CDR3, the DNA is TGTGCCAGCAGTAATCAGGAGAATCAGCCCCAGCATTTT. Its translation is CASSNQENQPQHF.

The chain is built from TRBV7-9 and TRBJ1-2; unclear D gene. Germline CDR1 and CDR2: SEHNR and FQNEAQ (reference sequence). Deletions cut 3 bases from V and 4 bases from J, with 9 bases between. This CDR3 is built from 13 residues. Here the CDR3 DNA reads TGTGCCAGCAGCTTCGGGGAGTCCTATGGCTACACCTTC. Protein: CASSFGESYGYTF.

This rearrangement joins TRBV20-1 to TRBJ1-2; no firm D call. CDR1 and CDR2 (germline): DFQATT, SNEGSKA (reference sequence). The CDR3 is 18 amino acids. V was shortened by 3 bases and J by 2 bases, with 25 bases between the two germline ends. CDR3: CSASRLVRNPSTNYGYTF. The CDR3 region has the DNA TGCAGTGCTAGTAGGTTGGTCAGAAACCCGTCAACCAACTATGGCTACACCTTC.